These 21 T cell receptor beta chains were sequenced from one sample in a study of cytomegalovirus exposure and HLA in healthy donors. Both 60 Vbeta primers and 13 Jbeta primers went into the PCR. The repertoire was sequenced with immunoSEQ multiplex PCR; TCRdb's copy has only in-frame clones and lacks some. This sample has some 120,000 clones, with roughly 71% found just once. The sequenced sample consisted of PBMCs. The receptors stem from a woman aged 50 to 60 in good health and CMV-seropositive.

This clone occurred a few times. V usage is TRBV27 and J usage is TRBJ1-6, with D possibly being TRBD1 (5 bases). This CDR3 spans 14 amino acids. The V and J ends lost 3 bases and 9 bases respectively, with 12 bases between them. Germline lookup yields CDR1 MNHEY and CDR2 SMNVEV (reference sequence). CDR3 sequence (DNA): TGTGCCAGCAGTTTGGGGGGGTTGAGTTCACCCCTCCACTTT. This gives the protein CASSLGGLSSPLHF.

The chain couples TRBV27 to TRBJ1-2; no clear D gene. Trimming left V 3 bases short and J 1 base short, with 9 bases between. Germline V lookup: CDR1 MNHEY, CDR2 SMNVEV (reference sequence). The CDR3 has 14 residues. CDR3 amino acids: CASSLHRDNYGYTF. Here the CDR3 DNA reads TGTGCCAGCAGTTTGCACCGGGATAACTATGGCTACACCTTC.

The chain carries TRBV19 and TRBJ1-2; a possible D gene is TRBD1 (6 bases). V was clipped by 7 bases and J by 5 bases, with 17 bases between them. Germline V lookup: CDR1 LNHDA, CDR2 SQIVND (reference sequence). The CDR3 length is 14 residues. The CDR3 here is CASTDRMATYGYTF. CDR3 nucleotides: TGTGCCAGTACCGACAGGATGGCCACTTATGGCTACACCTTC.

The chain uses TRBV25-1 and TRBJ2-3, with a weak D call TRBD1 (6 bases). The CDR3 has 14 residues. Germline loops: CDR1 MGHDK, CDR2 SYGVNS. V lost 7 bases and J lost 0, with 11 bases in between. The CDR3 loop is CASNQGLSTDTQYF. DNA of the CDR3: TGTGCCAGCAACCAGGGGCTCAGCACAGATACGCAGTATTTT.

The chain carries TRBV7-8 and TRBJ2-3; 13 nucleotides line up with TRBD2. The V gene end was trimmed by 3 bases and the J gene end by 3 bases; junction bases not matched to a gene: 0. The CDR3 sequence is 15 residues long. Germline assignment: CDR1 SGHVS and CDR2 FQNEAQ. The CDR3: CASSLGLAGTDTQYF. Here the CDR3 DNA reads TGTGCCAGCAGCTTGGGACTAGCGGGAACAGATACGCAGTATTTT.

This chain connects TRBV19 to TRBJ2-7, with 7 bases aligning to TRBD2. Trimming removed 6 bases from V and 2 bases from J; junction bases left unmatched: 7. This CDR3 is built from 14 residues. Germline CDR1 and CDR2: LNHDA and SQIVND (reference sequence). The CDR3, as DNA: TGTGCCAGTAGGGGTGGTAGCGGGCCCTACGAGCAGTACTTC. Translating it yields CASRGGSGPYEQYF.

The chain links TRBV5-1 to TRBJ2-7, with 11 bases that match TRBD2. Germline assignment: CDR1 SGHRS and CDR2 YFSETQ. J was trimmed by 9 bases and V by 5 bases; bases with no gene match: 10. There are 14 residues in the CDR3. The CDR3 DNA follows: TGCGCCAGCAGTTCGACTAGCGGGGAAACGGGGCAGTACTTC. Protein product: CASSSTSGETGQYF.

This rearrangement joins TRBV10-3 to TRBJ2-7; TRBD2 aligns across 7 bases. J lost 2 bases, V lost 6 bases, and 7 bases had no gene match. CDR3 size: 14 residues. The germline V gene encodes CDR1 ENHRY and CDR2 SYGVKD. The CDR3 spells CAIRPTGGPYEQYF. DNA of the CDR3: TGTGCCATCAGGCCTACGGGGGGACCCTACGAGCAGTACTTC.

The chain recombines TRBV30 with TRBJ1-1, with a possible D match to TRBD1 (6 bases). CDR1 and CDR2 (germline): GTSNPN, SVGIG (reference sequence). V was clipped by 3 bases and J by 10 bases, with 15 bases between them. The CDR3 spans 12 residues. CDR3 in DNA: TGTGCCTGGAGGTCAGGGGACCGTGGAGCTTTCTTT. Its protein product is CAWRSGDRGAFF.

This clone was seen more than once but under ten times. The rearrangement joins TRBV11-2 to TRBJ2-5; possibly TRBD1 for D (6 bases). V was pared by 6 bases and J by 1 base, with 15 bases between. There are 15 residues in the CDR3. CDR1 and CDR2 (germline): SGHAT, FQNNGV. In DNA form, the CDR3 reads TGTGCCAGCAGGGGGCTTCTCAGGGGCCAAGAGACCCAGTACTTC. Its protein is CASRGLLRGQETQYF.

The chain recombines TRBV4-1 with TRBJ1-4; D unclear. The CDR3 runs 16 residues. The V end lost 3 bases, the J end lost 0 bases, and 11 bases lay between the germline ends. Germline V gene lookup returns CDR1 MGHRA and CDR2 YSYEKL. As DNA, the CDR3 is TGCGCCAGCAGCCATACACCCCTAGCAACTAATGAAAAACTGTTTTTT. This codes for CASSHTPLATNEKLFF.

This clone has only one observation. V is TRBV7-2 and J is TRBJ2-2, with D possibly TRBD1 on 6 matching bases. Germline lookup yields CDR1 SGHTA and CDR2 FQGNSA. CDR3 length: 14 residues. The V end lost 5 bases, the J end lost 4 bases, and 11 bases lay between the germline ends. The CDR3 coding sequence is TGTGCCAGCAGCCCAGACAGGCGCACCGGGGAGCTGTTTTTT. Translated: CASSPDRRTGELFF.

V gene TRBV19 combines with J gene TRBJ1-5, with D possibly TRBD1 on 5 matching bases. V was clipped by 0 bases and J by 7 bases, with 13 bases between them. The V gene's germline CDR1 is LNHDA and CDR2 SQIVND (reference sequence). This CDR3 has 15 residues. The CDR3 loop reads CASSIDLWGRQPQHF. CDR3 in DNA: TGTGCCAGTAGTATAGATCTATGGGGCAGGCAGCCCCAGCATTTT.

The chain couples TRBV7-9 to TRBJ2-5; weak D call: TRBD1 (6 bases). CDR1 is SEHNR, CDR2 FQNEAQ, per germline (reference sequence). The length of the CDR3 is 15 residues. Trimming left V 6 bases short and J 5 bases short, with 19 bases between. CDR3 bases: TGTGCCAGCAGGTGGGGTCAGGGGAGCAGTGAGACCCAGTACTTC. Its protein product is CASRWGQGSSETQYF. Variable domain in full (rest from reference TRBV7-9 and TRBJ2-5): DTGVSQNPRHKITKRGQNVTFRCDPISEHNRLYWYRQTLGQGPEFLTYFQNEAQLEKSRLLSDRFSAERPKGSFSTLEIQRTEQGDSAMYLCASRWGQGSSETQYFGPGTRLLVL.

The table lists this clone with a few counts. This chain links TRBV19 with TRBJ2-7; TRBD1 matches at 9 bases. Germline CDR1 and CDR2: LNHDA and SQIVND (reference sequence). This CDR3 region has 15 residues. The ends lost 5 bases at V and 2 bases at J; junction bases unmatched: 7. CDR3 coding DNA: TGTGCCAGTAGTGGGGGGACAGGGTCTCCCTACGAGCAGTACTTC. This translates into CASSGGTGSPYEQYF. Using reference TRBV19 and TRBJ2-7 for the parts outside the CDR3, the full variable domain is DGGITQSPKYLFRKEGQNVTLSCEQNLNHDAMYWYRQDPGQGLRLIYYSQIVNDFQKGDIAEGYSVSREKKESFPLTVTSAQKNPTAFYLCASSGGTGSPYEQYFGPGTRLTVT.

This chain joins TRBV7-2 and TRBJ1-1; TRBD1 is a possible D gene (5 bases). Between the trimmed V and J ends, which lost 5 bases and 0 bases, there was a span of 13 bases. The CDR3 runs 15 residues. Germline V gene data show CDR1 as SGHTA and CDR2 as FQGNSA. In nucleotides, the CDR3 is TGTGCCAGCAGCCCATCAGGGCAGGTGAACACTGAAGCTTTCTTT. It codes for CASSPSGQVNTEAFF.

This chain links TRBV7-6 with TRBJ1-1; the match to TRBD1 covers 9 bases. The CDR3 is 14 amino acids. The V gene's germline CDR1 is SGHVS and CDR2 FNYEAQ. Trimming removed 5 bases from V and 4 bases from J; junction bases left unmatched: 5. In nucleotides, the CDR3 is TGTGCCAGCAGCCGGGAGGGACAGGGCACTGAAGCTTTCTTT. Translating gives CASSREGQGTEAFF.

This chain connects TRBV20-1 to TRBJ2-5, with a possible D match to TRBD1 (5 bases). V was clipped by 5 bases and J by 4 bases, with 8 bases between them. Germline-derived CDR1 and CDR2 are DFQATT and SNEGSKA (reference sequence). CDR3 length: 11 residues. The CDR3 DNA is TGCAGTGCTGCAGGGCCAGAGACCCAGTACTTC. This sequence encodes CSAAGPETQYF.

The chain combines TRBV7-8 with TRBJ2-3, with D perhaps matching TRBD1 (6 bases). V dropped 1 base and J dropped 3 bases, with 17 bases sitting between them. This CDR3 is built from 17 residues. Germline V gene sequence: CDR1 SGHVS, CDR2 FQNEAQ. The CDR3 reads CASSLVGTGRQTDTQYF. The CDR3 DNA is TGTGCCAGCAGCTTAGTCGGAACAGGGCGTCAAACAGATACGCAGTATTTT.

V usage is TRBV4-3 and J usage is TRBJ2-2; the match to TRBD2 covers 9 bases. The CDR3 sequence is 18 residues long. After removal of 0 bases from V and 5 bases from J, the junction contained 10 bases not matched to a gene. In germline, CDR1 is LGHNA, CDR2 YSLEER. CDR3: CASSQDFLAGLRTGELFF. The CDR3 nucleotides are TGCGCCAGCAGCCAAGACTTCCTAGCGGGGTTACGGACCGGGGAGCTGTTTTTT.

The chain employs TRBV6-6 and TRBJ2-3; a weak D match, TRBD1 (6 bases). Per germline, CDR1 MNHNY and CDR2 SVGAGI (reference sequence). This CDR3 has 14 residues. Trimming took off 11 bases at V and 0 bases at J, with 15 bases between the two ends. The CDR3 DNA reads as TGTGCCTGCGCAGGGGCCCGGAGCACAGATACGCAGTATTTT. This translates into CACAGARSTDTQYF.